The clone carrying this T cell receptor beta chain was seen a few times. Its cognate antigen is unknown. Method: immunoSEQ multiplex PCR; TCRdb's copy keeps in-frame clones and lacks some. This table holds 3,000 to 4,500 clones, about 25% found once. These data originate in a study of T cells in localized non-small cell lung cancer. This CDR3 is 17 amino acids long. Germline CDR1 is SGHNT and CDR2 is YENEEA. J lost 3 bases, V lost 1 base, and 6 bases had no gene match. Study-wide points: There were a median around 59 of the top 100 tumor clones appearing in adjacent lung.

The specimen comprised lung tumor tissue, sampled before any cancer treatment. The chain links TRBV11-3 to TRBJ2-3; 11 bases match TRBD2. This sequence originates from a woman aged 40-75 years with stage I lung adenocarcinoma. In DNA form, the CDR3 reads TGTGCCAGCAGCTTAGTCACTAGCGGGAGTTGGACAGATACGCAGTATTTT. This codes for CASSLVTSGSWTDTQYF.